This entry describes one T cell receptor (beta chain). This record belongs to a study of blood T cell repertoires in COVID-19. On the study more broadly: T cells, B-cell-depleted T cells, or PBMCs supplied cDNA or gDNA.

Per the original data handling: Estimated nucleated cell counts came from reference gene primer amplification. Libraries were prepared by immunoSEQ multiplex PCR; TCRdb keeps only in-frame clonotypes and omits some of them. V, J and clone size derive from that table, while D and trimming were established from the DNA sequence. Of around 160,000 clones listed, 85% are singletons. CDR1 MDHEN and CDR2 SYDVKM come from the germline V gene. This CDR3 is 17 amino acids long. V gave up 3 bases and J gave up 4 bases, with 21 bases separating them. The chain couples TRBV28 to TRBJ1-1, with unresolved D. What was sequenced was peripheral blood. This sequence originates from a woman between 35 and 50 years old with active or convalescent COVID-19. The DNA for the CDR3 is TGTGCCAGCAGTTTCGAGAGGAACCGTGAATGGAGCACTGAAGCTTTCTTT. Translating it yields CASSFERNREWSTEAFF.